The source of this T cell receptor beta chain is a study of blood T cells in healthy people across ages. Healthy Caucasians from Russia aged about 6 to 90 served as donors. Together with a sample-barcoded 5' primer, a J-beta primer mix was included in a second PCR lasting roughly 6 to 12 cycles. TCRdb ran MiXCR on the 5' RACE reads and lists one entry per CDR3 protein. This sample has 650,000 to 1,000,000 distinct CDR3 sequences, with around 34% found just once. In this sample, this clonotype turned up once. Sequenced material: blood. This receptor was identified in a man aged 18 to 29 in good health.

CDR3 sequence: CASSQESTGNYGYTF. CDR3 nucleotides: TGTGCCAGCAGCCAAGAATCGACAGGCAACTATGGCTACACCTTC. The rearrangement joins TRBV3-1 to TRBJ1-2; maybe TRBD1 (6 bases). Germline assignment: CDR1 LGHDT and CDR2 YNNKEL (reference sequence). CDR3 length equals 15 residues. The V gene lost 0 bases and the J gene lost 2 bases, with 10 bases spanning the gap.